The 2 T cell receptor beta chains in this list originate from one sample, sequenced in a study of identical twins. TCRdb independently ran MiXCR on the 5' RACE reads; one entry per CDR3 protein. The sample carries fewer than 250,000 distinct CDR3 sequences, roughly 7.5% recorded once. These records were also assigned to another study, of yellow fever vaccine responses in identical twins.

Sequenced material: CD8+ T cells sorted from blood. Receptors were obtained from a woman aged 18-29 years in good health.

This clonotype was seen a handful of times. The J gene is TRBJ2-1, the V gene TRBV24-1, with D possibly being TRBD1 or TRBD2 (5 bases each). CDR3 length: 17 amino acids. The germline gives CDR1 KGHDR, CDR2 SFDVKD. Trimming took off 0 bases at V and 9 bases at J, with 20 bases between the two ends. CDR3 nucleotide sequence: TGTGCCACCAGTGATTTGGATCAGGGAAGGCAGGAGGCTGAGCAGTTCTTC. Translation: CATSDLDQGRQEAEQFF.

The chain combines TRBV7-9 with TRBJ2-5; 12 nucleotides match TRBD2. The CDR3 length is 16 residues. Trimming at V came to 2 bases and at J to 2 bases, leaving 3 bases not matched to a gene. From germline, CDR1 is SEHNR and CDR2 FQNEAQ (reference sequence). DNA of the CDR3: TGTGCCAGCAGCTTAATTGGACTAGCGGGGCAAGAGACCCAGTACTTC. Its translation is CASSLIGLAGQETQYF.